The sequence of this TCR beta chain was determined in a study of OX40 agonist ivuxolimab in advanced cancers. Sequenced by immunoSEQ multiplex PCR; TCRdb stores in-frame clones only, minus some. The sample has under 100,000 clones, approximately 85% seen once; the top ten hold roughly 5.5%. Overall study results and limits: The study observed clonal expansion of CD4+ and CD8+ blood T cells by week 6 at 0.1 to 3.0 mg/kg.

This clone was observed a handful of times. Its target is not known. Specimen: CD4+ or CD8+ T cells sorted from blood, collected in a trial of the OX40 agonist ivuxolimab. The clonotype originates from an adult with an advanced solid tumor such as melanoma, head and neck, liver or kidney cancer.

This CDR3 is CASSYDRETTAFF. In nucleotides, the CDR3 is TGCGCCAGCAGTTACGACAGGGAAACGACGGCTTTCTTT. J is TRBJ1-1 and V is TRBV5-1, with 7 bases aligning to TRBD1. Germline CDR1 reads SGHRS; CDR2 reads YFSETQ. The ends lost 5 bases at V and 11 bases at J; junction bases unmatched: 12. The CDR3 is 13 residues long.